The 31 T cell receptor beta chains below were found in one sample sequenced in a study of blood T cell repertoires in COVID-19. TCRdb keeps only in-frame clones here, not all; method: immunoSEQ multiplex PCR. The sample has about 250,000 clones; around 90% are singletons. Sequenced: peripheral blood. The receptors derive from a man younger than 40 with COVID-19, enrolled during active disease.

V usage is TRBV18 and J usage is TRBJ2-3, with 11 bases lining up with TRBD2. Trimming cost V 2 bases and J 3 bases; bases outside gene matches: 10. CDR3 size: 18 residues. Germline CDR1 reads KGHSH; CDR2 reads LQKENI. The CDR3 bases are TGTGCCAGCTCACCAACTACTAGCGGGGGCCAAATAACAGATACGCAGTATTTT. Protein sequence: CASSPTTSGGQITDTQYF.

The chain couples TRBV2 to TRBJ1-2; D is possibly TRBD1 (6 bases). The CDR3 extends over 12 amino acids. Trimming removed 7 bases from V and 6 bases from J, with 12 bases in between. The germline CDR1 and CDR2 sequences are SNHLY and FYNNEI. CDR3 residues: CASNQGSDGYTF. The CDR3 nucleotides read TGTGCCAGCAACCAGGGGTCTGATGGCTACACCTTC.

Points on this clone: The junction shows a germline mismatch at one end, possibly a read error. CDR3 sequence (DNA): TGTGCCAGCGGCTTAGCGGGGGGCACAGATACGCAGTATTTT. It codes for CASGLAGGTDTQYF. J is TRBJ2-3 and V is TRBV5-5; TRBD2 matches 9 bases. This CDR3 contains 14 residues. Germline CDR1 and CDR2: SGHKS and YYEKEE (reference sequence).

V usage is TRBV6-5 and J usage is TRBJ1-1, with D perhaps TRBD1 (5 bases). Germline V lookup: CDR1 MNHEY, CDR2 SVGAGI. The length of the CDR3 is 13 residues. Deletions cut 7 bases from V and 1 base from J, with 10 bases between. The CDR3 loop reads CASTRQKNTEAFF. The CDR3, as DNA: TGTGCCAGCACTCGACAGAAGAACACTGAAGCTTTCTTT.

This chain connects TRBV19 to TRBJ1-3; D possibly corresponds to TRBD1 (6 bases). V was cut by 7 bases and J by 0 bases, with 10 bases left in between. Germline CDR1 reads LNHDA; CDR2 reads SQIVND (reference sequence). The CDR3 spans 14 residues. The DNA of the CDR3 is TGTGCCAGTACCCAGGGGCACTCTGGAAACACCATATATTTT. Protein: CASTQGHSGNTIYF.

The chain combines TRBV5-4 with TRBJ2-7; 7 bases agree with TRBD1. The V gene end was trimmed by 0 bases and the J gene end by 4 bases; junction bases not matched to a gene: 4. Germline CDR1 reads SGHNT; CDR2 reads YYREEE (reference sequence). There are 14 residues in the CDR3. CDR3 sequence: CASSLAGTEYEQYF. Written as DNA, the CDR3 is TGTGCCAGCAGCTTGGCCGGGACAGAATACGAGCAGTACTTC.

This clone was detected only once. The chain carries TRBV13 and TRBJ1-1, with D uncertain. CDR1 and CDR2 (germline): PRHDT, FYEKMQ (reference sequence). V was clipped by 8 bases and J by 2 bases, with 24 bases between them. The CDR3 has 17 amino acids. The CDR3 is CASLRSRPFTVNTEAFF. CDR3 bases: TGTGCCAGCCTGCGCAGTCGCCCTTTCACAGTAAACACTGAAGCTTTCTTT.

Comments on this clone: Other DNA sequences within the sample encode an identical CDR3. The chain employs TRBV6-1 and TRBJ2-3; TRBD2 matches 11 bases. The V gene's germline CDR1 is MNHNS and CDR2 SASEGT. CDR3 size: 16 residues. The V segment lost 0 bases and the J segment 3 bases; nucleotides outside the gene matches: 2. The DNA for the CDR3 is TGTGCCAGCAGTGAAGCCCTAGCGGGGGGAACAGATACGCAGTATTTT. Translation gives CASSEALAGGTDTQYF.

The rearrangement joins TRBV16 to TRBJ1-5; D may be TRBD1 (5 bases). V lost 4 bases, J lost 0 bases, and 7 bases lay in between. Germline V CDR1 and CDR2: KGHSY, FQNENV. This CDR3 comprises 14 residues. The CDR3: CASSPQGSNQPQHF. The CDR3 DNA reads as TGTGCCAGCAGCCCCCAGGGTAGCAATCAGCCCCAGCATTTT.

The genes are TRBV11-2 and TRBJ2-7; a weak D match, TRBD2 (6 bases). The V and J ends lost 7 bases and 1 base respectively, with 17 bases between them. Per germline, CDR1 SGHAT and CDR2 FQNNGV. This CDR3 has 15 amino acids. This CDR3 reads CASTNRGGGSYEQYF. CDR3 sequence (DNA): TGTGCCAGCACCAATAGGGGTGGGGGGTCCTACGAGCAGTACTTC. Supplemented by reference TRBV11-2 and TRBJ2-7, the full variable domain reads EAGVAQSPRYKIIEKRQSVAFWCNPISGHATLYWYQQILGQGPKLLIQFQNNGVVDDSQLPKDRFSAERLKGVDSTLKIQPAKLEDSAVYLCASTNRGGGSYEQYFGPGTRLTVT.

J is TRBJ2-7 and V is TRBV5-6; D possibly corresponds to TRBD2 (5 bases). Germline V gene data show CDR1 as SGHDT and CDR2 as YYEEEE. Deletions cut 4 bases from V and 3 bases from J, with 8 bases between. CDR3 length: 12 amino acids. The CDR3 nucleotides are TGTGCCAGCAGCCACACTAGCTACGAGCAGTACTTC. Amino acid sequence: CASSHTSYEQYF. The variable domain in full, with the rest retrieved from reference TRBV5-6 and TRBJ2-7, is DAGVTQSPTHLIKTRGQQVTLRCSPKSGHDTVSWYQQALGQGPQFIFQYYEEEERQRGNFPDRFSGHQFPNYSSELNVNALLLGDSALYLCASSHTSYEQYFGPGTRLTVT.

The chain links TRBV9 to TRBJ2-2; 8 positions agree with TRBD1. After removal of 3 bases from V and 4 bases from J, the junction contained 2 bases not matched to a gene. The CDR3 is 14 amino acids. The V gene's germline CDR1 is SGDLS and CDR2 YYNGEE. The CDR3 nucleotides are TGTGCCAGCAGCGCCACAGGGGGCACCGGGGAGCTGTTTTTT. It encodes CASSATGGTGELFF.

The chain combines TRBV19 with TRBJ1-2; 7 positions agree with TRBD1. CDR1 and CDR2 (germline): LNHDA, SQIVND (reference sequence). Losses at the gene ends were 6 bases for V and 6 bases for J; bases not matched to a gene: 10. The CDR3 runs to 14 residues. CDR3 DNA sequence: TGTGCCAGTAGATCAGGGGGAACGGCAGATGGCTACACCTTC. Its translation: CASRSGGTADGYTF. The full variable domain, completed using reference TRBV19 and TRBJ1-2, is DGGITQSPKYLFRKEGQNVTLSCEQNLNHDAMYWYRQDPGQGLRLIYYSQIVNDFQKGDIAEGYSVSREKKESFPLTVTSAQKNPTAFYLCASRSGGTADGYTFGSGTRLTVV.

CDR3 region: CASSLGDSLGNSPLHF. CDR3 nucleotides: TGCGCCAGCAGCTTGGGGGACAGCCTTGGAAATTCACCCCTCCACTTT. The rearrangement links TRBV5-1 to TRBJ1-6, with 7 positions matching TRBD1. V shed 0 bases, J shed 7 bases, and the junction held 7 bases outside the gene matches. CDR3 size: 16 residues. Germline-derived CDR1 and CDR2 are SGHRS and YFSETQ.

This sequence joins TRBV5-5 and TRBJ1-5, with a possible D match to TRBD1 (6 bases). The V gene lost 4 bases and the J gene lost 5 bases, with 19 bases spanning the gap. The CDR3 has 16 residues. Germline V gives CDR1 SGHKS, CDR2 YYEKEE (reference sequence). CDR3 residues: CASSPSGQPTYQPQHF. Written as DNA, the CDR3 is TGTGCCAGCAGCCCTTCCGGACAGCCGACATATCAGCCCCAGCATTTT.

The chain is built from TRBV6-1 and TRBJ2-3; no definite D call. The CDR3 spans 13 residues. Germline-derived CDR1 and CDR2 are MNHNS and SASEGT. Trimming took off 2 bases at V and 1 base at J, with 4 bases between the two ends. The DNA for the CDR3 is TGTGCCAGCAGTGAAACAGGCACAGATACGCAGTATTTT. This codes for CASSETGTDTQYF.

The chain joins TRBV3-1 (or the pseudogene TRBV3-2) to TRBJ2-7, with TRBD1 matching over 8 bases. J gave up 5 bases and V 4 bases, and 10 bases lay outside the gene matches. CDR3 length equals 15 residues. Germline lookup yields CDR1 LGHDT and CDR2 YNNKEL (reference sequence). The DNA of the CDR3 is TGTGCCAGCAGCCCAGGGGGCGCACATTGGAACGAGCAGTACTTC. Its protein product is CASSPGGAHWNEQYF.

J is TRBJ1-2 and V is TRBV6-1, with D unclear. There are 15 residues in the CDR3. Looked up from germline, CDR1 is MNHNS and CDR2 is SASEGT. Trimming removed 2 bases at V and 9 bases at J, with 19 bases between. The CDR3 sequence: CASSEKAGGGLSYTF. The CDR3 region has the DNA TGTGCCAGCAGTGAAAAAGCAGGTGGAGGCTTAAGCTACACCTTC.

This clone is a singleton in its sample. This chain links TRBV3-1 (or the pseudogene TRBV3-2) with TRBJ1-4; 7 bases align to TRBD1. Trimming cost V 2 bases and J 3 bases; bases outside gene matches: 6. The CDR3 is 16 residues long. The germline V gene has CDR1 LGHDT and CDR2 YNNKEL (reference sequence). The CDR3: CASSQPTGRSNEKLFF. The CDR3 nucleotides read TGTGCCAGCAGCCAACCGACAGGGAGATCTAATGAAAAACTGTTTTTT.

This clone is a singleton in its sample. The chain combines TRBV30 with TRBJ2-7; D gene unclear. CDR3 length: 11 residues. CDR1 is GTSNPN and CDR2 is SVGIG in the germline V gene (reference sequence). V was pared by 2 bases and J by 9 bases, with 11 bases between. The CDR3 nucleotides are TGTGCCTGGAGTACTGGTAACGTGCAGTACTTC. Translated, it gives CAWSTGNVQYF. The complete variable domain, with remaining parts taken from reference TRBV30 and TRBJ2-7, reads SQTIHQWPATLVQPVGSPLSLECTVEGTSNPNLYWYRQAAGRGLQLLFYSVGIGQISSEVPQNLSASRPQDRQFILSSKKLLLSDSGFYLCAWSTGNVQYFGPGTRLTVT.

The chain recombines TRBV4-1 with TRBJ1-5; the match to TRBD1 covers 8 bases. Germline loops: CDR1 MGHRA, CDR2 YSYEKL. V dropped 0 bases and J dropped 7; count of bases not matched to a gene: 5. The CDR3 runs 15 residues. In DNA, the CDR3 is TGCGCCAGCAGCCAAGAGACAGGGGAGGGCCAGCCCCAGCATTTT. It yields the protein CASSQETGEGQPQHF.

The chain carries TRBV6-2 or TRBV6-3 and TRBJ2-1; 11 bases align to TRBD1. Germline V gene lookup returns CDR1 MNHEY and CDR2 SVGEGT. The V segment lost 5 bases and the J segment 7 bases; nucleotides outside the gene matches: 4. The CDR3 is made up of 14 amino acids. As DNA, the CDR3 is TGTGCCAGCAGTCCCCGGGACAGGGGGAATGAGCAGTTCTTC. Its translation: CASSPRDRGNEQFF.

This clone was picked up one time. The J gene is TRBJ1-2, the V gene TRBV5-1, with D uncertain. The CDR3 contains 14 residues. Trimming stripped 4 bases from V and 3 bases from J, with 13 bases between. CDR1 SGHRS and CDR2 YFSETQ come from the germline V gene. The CDR3 bases are TGCGCCAGCAGCCTATCCCGCGCGGACTATGGCTACACCTTC. Translation: CASSLSRADYGYTF.

V usage is TRBV10-2 and J usage is TRBJ2-1, with 8 bases lining up with TRBD1. Germline lookup yields CDR1 WSHSY and CDR2 SAAADI. Trimming removed 6 bases from V and 1 base from J; junction bases left unmatched: 5. The CDR3 has 15 amino acids. CDR3 loop: CASRPGTGSYNEQFF. The CDR3 bases are TGCGCCAGCAGACCTGGGACAGGTTCCTACAATGAGCAGTTCTTC.

CDR3 in amino acids: CASSFVSRNNSPLHF. The CDR3 DNA reads TGTGCCAGCAGCTTCGTCTCGCGGAATAATTCACCCCTCCACTTT. The V call is TRBV5-6, the J call TRBJ1-6; no clear D gene. Germline assignment: CDR1 SGHDT and CDR2 YYEEEE. This CDR3 has 15 residues. V gave up 2 bases and J gave up 5 bases, with 11 bases separating them.

The V and J genes are TRBV6-1 and TRBJ2-3; 10 nucleotides line up with TRBD1. Unmatched junction bases numbered 6, after V lost 2 bases and J lost 4 bases. The CDR3 length is 16 residues. CDR1 is MNHNS and CDR2 is SASEGT in the germline V gene. The CDR3 spells CASSEPGQGLADTQYF. The CDR3 nucleotides read TGTGCCAGCAGTGAACCGGGACAGGGGTTGGCAGATACGCAGTATTTT.

V is TRBV7-3 and J is TRBJ2-2; 7 bases line up with TRBD2. CDR1 and CDR2 from the germline V gene are SGHTA and FQGTGA. This CDR3 is 17 amino acids long. V was clipped by 0 bases and J by 4 bases; unmatched bases: 8. The CDR3 DNA is TGTGCCAGCAGCTTAACGGTCTCCAGCGGGGCCACCGGGGAGCTGTTTTTT. Encoded protein: CASSLTVSSGATGELFF.

This clone was counted between two and nine times. The V call is TRBV18, the J call TRBJ1-3; D call uncertain. The CDR3 is made up of 20 amino acids. V was trimmed by 0 bases and J by 1 base, leaving 22 bases between them. Germline V gene data show CDR1 as KGHSH and CDR2 as LQKENI. The CDR3 sequence: CASSPPGGSLLRGSGNTIYF. For the CDR3, the DNA is TGTGCCAGCTCACCACCGGGAGGGTCACTTTTGAGAGGGTCTGGAAACACCATATATTTT.

This chain links TRBV27 with TRBJ1-2; possibly TRBD1 for D (5 bases). The CDR3 covers 13 residues. Germline lookup yields CDR1 MNHEY and CDR2 SMNVEV (reference sequence). Trimming shortened V by 4 bases and J by 4 bases, and 10 bases separated the two germline ends. In DNA form, the CDR3 reads TGTGCCAGCAGTTGGCAGGGTAGCTATGGCTACACCTTC. Its translation is CASSWQGSYGYTF.

This clone was observed a single time. The gene calls are TRBV19 and TRBJ1-4; D remains ambiguous. This CDR3 region has 14 residues. Germline CDR1 is LNHDA and CDR2 is SQIVND (reference sequence). V lost 6 bases to trimming and J lost 0 bases, with 8 bases between them. CDR3 sequence: CASSGVATNEKLFF. The DNA of the CDR3 is TGTGCCAGTAGCGGAGTTGCAACTAATGAAAAACTGTTTTTT.

V gene TRBV25-1 combines with J gene TRBJ1-1; possibly TRBD1 for D (5 bases). The CDR3 runs 11 residues. Deletions cut 5 bases from V and 8 bases from J, with 9 bases between. From germline, CDR1 is MGHDK and CDR2 SYGVNS. CDR3: CASSKSGEAFF. For the CDR3, the DNA is TGTGCCAGCAGTAAGTCAGGGGAAGCTTTCTTT.